These 23 T cell receptor beta chains originate from one sample sequenced in a study of shared clonotypes between healthy human individuals. Data came from immunoSEQ multiplex PCR; TCRdb stores just in-frame clones and leaves some out. The top ten clones hold 0.36% of a sample with 1,500,000 or so clones, 98% of them seen once. Sequencing was done on a sample of naive CD4+ T cells sorted from blood. Specified subset: CD45RA+ positively selected. The receptors come from a man aged 25-45 years in good health.

This chain connects TRBV28 to TRBJ1-2; a weak D match, TRBD1 (5 bases). V dropped 5 bases and J dropped 7 bases, with 14 bases sitting between them. The CDR3 contains 13 residues. Germline assignment: CDR1 MDHEN and CDR2 SYDVKM. DNA for the CDR3: TGTGCCAGCAGTATTTCCGGGACCGCTGGCTACACCTTC. Its translation: CASSISGTAGYTF.

CDR3 sequence reads: CASSSGTGRYSNQPQHF. In DNA form, the CDR3 reads TGTGCCAGCAGCTCCGGGACAGGTCGATATAGCAATCAGCCCCAGCATTTT. The chain is built from TRBV11-3 and TRBJ1-5; 8 bases match TRBD1. With 4 bases clipped from V and 0 bases from J, the junction kept 8 bases outside the gene matches. The CDR3 extends over 17 amino acids. From germline, CDR1 is SGHNT and CDR2 YENEEA.

V is TRBV4-2 and J is TRBJ2-7; no clear D gene. Germline V gene sequence: CDR1 LGHNA, CDR2 YNFKEQ. V gave up 0 bases and J gave up 0 bases, with 9 bases separating them. This CDR3 spans 15 amino acids. The CDR3 sequence: CASSQDPTHSYEQYF. DNA of the CDR3: TGTGCCAGCAGCCAAGACCCTACCCACTCCTACGAGCAGTACTTC.

J is TRBJ1-2 and V is TRBV5-1; 8 positions agree with TRBD1. Looked up from germline, CDR1 is SGHRS and CDR2 is YFSETQ. CDR3 size: 13 residues. V shed 4 bases, J shed 4 bases, and the junction held 3 bases outside the gene matches. DNA of the CDR3: TGCGCCAGCAGCACCGACAGGGGCTATGGCTACACCTTC. Translation: CASSTDRGYGYTF.

Concerning this clone itself: Other DNA sequences in the sample encode the same CDR3. The chain has TRBV5-1 and TRBJ2-7; 7 bases match TRBD1. The ends lost 4 bases at V and 0 bases at J; junction bases unmatched: 4. Germline CDR1 and CDR2: SGHRS and YFSETQ. The CDR3 has 14 residues. This CDR3 reads CASSLTGLSYEQYF. In nucleotides, the CDR3 is TGCGCCAGCAGCCTGACAGGGCTCTCCTACGAGCAGTACTTC.

The rearrangement links TRBV5-4 to TRBJ2-1, with TRBD2 as a possible D gene (6 bases). The CDR3 has 16 amino acids. V was shortened by 2 bases and J by 3 bases, with 15 bases between the two germline ends. Germline V gene sequence: CDR1 SGHNT, CDR2 YYREEE (reference sequence). The CDR3 nucleotides are TGTGCCAGCAGCTTATTTCCGCGGGACCTCTACAATGAGCAGTTCTTC. Translating gives CASSLFPRDLYNEQFF.

V gene TRBV25-1 combines with J gene TRBJ2-2; tentatively, D is TRBD2 (5 bases). Germline CDR1 is MGHDK and CDR2 is SYGVNS. Trimming left V 5 bases short and J 7 bases short, with 5 bases between. The CDR3 runs to 11 residues. Here the CDR3 reads CASSRGGELFF. CDR3 nucleotide sequence: TGTGCCAGCAGTCGGGGCGGGGAGCTGTTTTTT.

The table lists this clone with a count of one. The sample has other DNA sequences that encode this CDR3 too. The CDR3 nucleotides are TGTGCCAGCAGCTTGGTGGTGGGGACTGAAGCTTTCTTT. Translated: CASSLVVGTEAFF. The chain employs TRBV5-6 and TRBJ1-1; no reliable D call. With 0 bases removed from V and 5 bases from J, the gap between germline ends came to 8 bases. The CDR3 totals 13 residues. In germline, CDR1 is SGHDT, CDR2 YYEEEE. The full variable domain, with the rest looked up from reference TRBV5-6 and TRBJ1-1, is DAGVTQSPTHLIKTRGQQVTLRCSPKSGHDTVSWYQQALGQGPQFIFQYYEEEERQRGNFPDRFSGHQFPNYSSELNVNALLLGDSALYLCASSLVVGTEAFFGQGTRLTVV.

This chain uses TRBV5-4 with TRBJ2-1; D not certain. Trimming left V 2 bases short and J 10 bases short, with 10 bases between. The CDR3 extends over 12 amino acids. Germline CDR1 is SGHNT and CDR2 is YYREEE (reference sequence). The CDR3 loop is CASSFHLLEQFF. CDR3 nucleotides: TGTGCCAGCAGCTTTCATCTCTTAGAGCAGTTCTTC.

In regard to this clone: Other nucleotide sequences from this sample produce the same CDR3. J is TRBJ2-7 and V is TRBV2; D unclear. This CDR3 is built from 12 residues. V was cut by 6 bases and J by 2 bases, with 8 bases left in between. Germline V lookup: CDR1 SNHLY, CDR2 FYNNEI. CDR3 sequence (DNA): TGTGCCAGCAGCCGTGACACCTACGAGCAGTACTTC. This encodes CASSRDTYEQYF.

The chain links TRBV11-2 to TRBJ2-1; maybe TRBD2 (5 bases). CDR1 and CDR2 (germline): SGHAT, FQNNGV. The CDR3 length is 14 residues. V was shortened by 3 bases and J by 12 bases, with 18 bases between the two germline ends. CDR3 region: CASSFESFGKSQFF. The CDR3 nucleotides are TGTGCCAGCAGCTTCGAGAGCTTCGGGAAGTCGCAGTTCTTC.

The V call is TRBV5-1, the J call TRBJ2-7; TRBD1 matches 8 bases. V dropped 0 bases and J dropped 7; count of bases not matched to a gene: 6. Germline assignment: CDR1 SGHRS and CDR2 YFSETQ. The CDR3 loop spans 14 amino acids. The CDR3 is CASSLGTGSLEQYF. CDR3 DNA sequence: TGCGCCAGCAGCTTGGGGACAGGGTCCTTGGAGCAGTACTTC.

The chain links TRBV4-1 to TRBJ2-7; D remains unclear. Trimming took off 0 bases at V and 3 bases at J, with 15 bases between the two ends. Germline lookup yields CDR1 MGHRA and CDR2 YSYEKL. The CDR3 length is 16 residues. The CDR3 protein is CASSQDRVFSIYEQYF. DNA of the CDR3: TGCGCCAGCAGCCAAGATCGAGTTTTTAGCATCTACGAGCAGTACTTC.

J is TRBJ2-7 and V is TRBV11-2, with D tentatively TRBD2 (6 bases). V shed 3 bases and J shed 0 bases, with 15 bases lying between them. Per the germline V gene, CDR1 is SGHAT and CDR2 is FQNNGV. The CDR3 is made up of 16 amino acids. CDR3 DNA sequence: TGTGCCAGCAGCTTCGGGCTAGCGCAGACCTCCTACGAGCAGTACTTC. Its protein is CASSFGLAQTSYEQYF.

Concerning this clone: The same CDR3 can be traced to other DNA sequences in this sample. The V and J genes are TRBV28 and TRBJ1-2; D may be TRBD1 (5 bases). Germline V gene sequence: CDR1 MDHEN, CDR2 SYDVKM. CDR3 size: 12 residues. V was cut by 2 bases and J by 8 bases, with 9 bases left in between. For the CDR3, the DNA is TGTGCCAGCAGTTTAAGGGGCTTGGGCTACACCTTC. The encoded protein is CASSLRGLGYTF.

The chain recombines TRBV4-1 with TRBJ2-7, with D perhaps TRBD2 (5 bases). Trimming shortened V by 0 bases and J by 2 bases, and 14 bases separated the two germline ends. This CDR3 has 16 residues. CDR1 and CDR2 (germline): MGHRA, YSYEKL. CDR3 residues: CASSQDSRGDTYEQYF. CDR3 sequence (DNA): TGCGCCAGCAGCCAAGATTCACGGGGTGATACCTACGAGCAGTACTTC.

V gene TRBV28 combines with J gene TRBJ2-1; D remains ambiguous. There are 12 residues in the CDR3. Germline V gene sequence: CDR1 MDHEN, CDR2 SYDVKM. With 2 bases removed from V and 6 bases from J, the gap between germline ends came to 5 bases. The CDR3 spells CASSLIPNEQFF. The CDR3 nucleotides are TGTGCCAGCAGTTTAATCCCCAATGAGCAGTTCTTC.

The rearrangement links TRBV9 to TRBJ2-1; no firm D call. Trimming stripped 4 bases from V and 6 bases from J, with 20 bases between. Germline loops: CDR1 SGDLS, CDR2 YYNGEE. CDR3 length: 16 residues. The CDR3 coding sequence is TGTGCCAGCAGCCGACACGGAGCGTCCCCGTCCAATGAGCAGTTCTTC. It translates to CASSRHGASPSNEQFF.

This rearrangement joins TRBV11-2 to TRBJ2-3, with TRBD2 identical over 10 bases. This CDR3 is built from 16 residues. The V segment lost 4 bases and the J segment 1 base; nucleotides outside the gene matches: 5. Germline loops: CDR1 SGHAT, CDR2 FQNNGV. The CDR3 nucleotides are TGTGCCAGCAGCTCCCTAACTAGCGGGGGCACAGATACGCAGTATTTT. Protein sequence: CASSSLTSGGTDTQYF.

This clone appeared once. Additional DNA sequences in this sample encode the identical CDR3. The chain has TRBV5-1 and TRBJ2-5; 8 bases are shared with TRBD1. V lost 4 bases and J lost 4; bases outside the gene matches: 3. The CDR3 consists of 13 residues. CDR1 and CDR2 (germline): SGHRS, YFSETQ. CDR3 sequence reads: CASSLDRVETQYF. CDR3 bases: TGCGCCAGCAGCCTGGACAGGGTAGAGACCCAGTACTTC. The full variable domain, completed using reference TRBV5-1 and TRBJ2-5, is KAGVTQTPRYLIKTRGQQVTLSCSPISGHRSVSWYQQTPGQGLQFLFEYFSETQRNKGNFPGRFSGRQFSNSRSEMNVSTLELGDSALYLCASSLDRVETQYFGPGTRLLVL.

The chain has TRBV25-1 and TRBJ2-1; no clear D gene. This CDR3 contains 14 residues. Trimming cost V 2 bases and J 7 bases, with 12 bases left between them. CDR1 and CDR2 (germline): MGHDK, SYGVNS. CDR3 residues: CASSEGVVWNEQFF. For the CDR3, the DNA is TGTGCCAGCAGTGAAGGGGTAGTGTGGAATGAGCAGTTCTTC.

The chain employs TRBV19 and TRBJ1-3, with a possible D match to TRBD1 (5 bases). The germline V and J ends were trimmed by 6 bases and 4 bases, with 19 bases remaining between them. This CDR3 spans 16 amino acids. Per germline, CDR1 LNHDA and CDR2 SQIVND (reference sequence). CDR3 sequence (DNA): TGTGCCAGTAGCTTATCTGGGACCTCGGTCGGAAACACCATATATTTT. As protein: CASSLSGTSVGNTIYF.

This clone occurred once. This chain uses TRBV4-3 with TRBJ2-2; no clear D gene. The germline V gene has CDR1 LGHNA and CDR2 YSLEER. The CDR3 spans 15 residues. V lost 4 bases, J lost 4 bases, and 13 bases lay in between. The CDR3 DNA is TGCGCCAGCAGCCGAGAGTCACGCGCCACCGGGGAGCTGTTTTTT. This encodes CASSRESRATGELFF.